This T cell receptor (beta chain) was obtained from a study of post-analysis software for immune sequencing data. Whole-study findings and limits: Samples sharing a preparation batch grouped tightly together when assessed by F measure. Those with multiple sclerosis, the patient group, showed significantly lower normalized Chao1 diversity than controls. Patients used about 5 TRBV segments, including TRBV5-6, TRBV5-1 and TRBV20-1, more often than controls.

CDR3 size: 16 residues. The germline V gene encodes CDR1 LNHNV and CDR2 YYDKDF (reference sequence). V was cut by 2 bases and J by 4 bases, with 14 bases left in between. Details on this clonotype: Its antigen is unidentified.

The library was made from cDNA and included unique molecular identifiers. Researchers reported 520,000 or so cDNA molecules coming from approximately 0.91 to 9.4 million T cells. TCRdb reanalysed the PCR reads using MiXCR and keeps one entry per CDR3 protein. The table records hundreds of thousands of distinct CDR3 sequences, roughly 27% of them present only once. This clonotype was obtained from a girl aged 5-17 years with multiple sclerosis. Sequencing used blood. This rearrangement joins TRBV15 to TRBJ2-2; a weak D match, TRBD1 (6 bases). CDR3: CATSRLITGPTGELFF. The DNA for the CDR3 is TGTGCCACCAGCAGACTGATAACAGGGCCCACCGGGGAGCTGTTTTTT.